A selection of T cell receptor beta chains follows, all from one sample in a study of chemoradiotherapy in HPV16-positive cancers. TCRdb keeps only in-frame clones here, not all; method: immunoSEQ multiplex PCR. The sample records 5,000 to 6,500 clones, about 81% being singletons. This specimen was taken from a patient who underwent chemoradiotherapy. The receptors come from a human donor with HPV-associated anogenital cancer. CDR3s include the opening cysteine and the closing phenylalanine or tryptophan. A D gene is named only where the DNA matches it firmly. The listing skips clone size in some rows; elsewhere it reads once, few, many or a size class.

j_gene	d_gene	abundance	v_gene	CDR3nt	CDR3aa
TRBJ2-3	.	.	TRBV10-3	TGTGCCATCAGTGAGGCGCTAGCAGATACGCAGTATTTT	CAISEALADTQYF
TRBJ2-7	TRBD2	few	TRBV5-4	TGTGCCAGCAGCCTGGGGGGGACCTCGGGCCCCTACGAGCAGTACTTC	CASSLGGTSGPYEQYF
TRBJ1-3	.	.	TRBV6-6	TGTGCCAGCACCGCAGTGAGTGGAAACACCATATATTTT	CASTAVSGNTIYF
TRBJ2-3	TRBD2	.	TRBV4-2	TGTGCCAGCAGCCAAGACCCAAGCGGGGGGGTTGTAGATACGCAGTATTTT	CASSQDPSGGVVDTQYF
TRBJ1-5	.	.	TRBV19	TGTGCCAGTAGTCGCTCCGGGACATTCAATCAGCCCCAGCATTTT	CASSRSGTFNQPQHF
TRBJ1-4	.	.	TRBV5-6	TGTGCCAGCAGCTCCGGGGTACCCGGAGAAAAACTGTTTTTT	CASSSGVPGEKLFF
TRBJ2-1	TRBD2	.	TRBV10-3	TGTGCCATCAGCGGACTAGCGGCCTACAATGAGCAGTTCTTC	CAISGLAAYNEQFF
TRBJ1-1	.	.	TRBV29-1	TGCAGCGTTGAAACGGACGCGGCTGAAGCTTTCTTT	CSVETDAAEAFF
TRBJ1-1	.	.	TRBV19	TGTGCCAGTACCAACGGATACACTGAAGCTTTCTTT	CASTNGYTEAFF
TRBJ2-2	.	.	TRBV30	TGTGCCTGGAGTGTGGCGACATCGAACACCGGGGAGCTGTTTTTT	CAWSVATSNTGELFF
TRBJ1-2	TRBD1	.	TRBV6-1	TGTGCCAGCACAACATCCGCCGGGACAGTCTATGGCTACACCTTC	CASTTSAGTVYGYTF
TRBJ1-4	TRBD1	.	TRBV28	TGTGCCAGCAGTTCCCTAACAGGGGCAATTAATGAAAAACTGTTTTTT	CASSSLTGAINEKLFF
TRBJ1-3	.	.	TRBV6-6	TGTGCCAGCACCCGGCGGGTGTTGGGAGACACCATATATTTT	CASTRRVLGDTIYF
TRBJ1-3	.	.	TRBV30	TGTGCCTGGAGTTTTACTGCGGGACACATGAGCTCTGGAAACACCATATATTTT	CAWSFTAGHMSSGNTIYF
TRBJ2-5	.	.	TRBV15	TGTGCCACCAGCATGACTAGCCCGCGGACAGGGAAATGGGAGACCCAGTACTTC	CATSMTSPRTGKWETQYF
TRBJ2-5	.	once	TRBV5-1	TGCGCCAGCAGCCAAGGACAGCAAGAGACCCAGTACTTC	CASSQGQQETQYF
TRBJ2-2	.	once	TRBV2	TGTGCCAGCAGTGTAATACGGGAAACCGGGGAGCTGTTTTTT	CASSVIRETGELFF
TRBJ2-1	.	.	TRBV10-2	TGCGCCAGCAGACAGGGTTTCTACAATGAGCAGTTCTTC	CASRQGFYNEQFF
TRBJ2-3	.	.	TRBV5-6	TGTGCCAGCAGCTTGGATCCTAGCAAGGATAACACAGATACGCAGTATTTT	CASSLDPSKDNTDTQYF
TRBJ2-5	.	few	TRBV7-7	TGTGCCAGCAGCCGTAGGGTCCAAGAGACCCAGTACTTC	CASSRRVQETQYF
TRBJ1-3	.	.	TRBV5-1	TGCGCCAGCAGCTTGGGCAGCTCTGGAAACACCATATATTTT	CASSLGSSGNTIYF
TRBJ1-1	.	.	TRBV25-1	TGTGCCAGCAGTGAATGGGGCAATTTGCCCACTGAAGCTTTCTTT	CASSEWGNLPTEAFF
TRBJ1-2	TRBD1	.	TRBV19	TGTGCCAGTAGTAGGGGGACAGGGGGGAACTATGGCTACACCTTC	CASSRGTGGNYGYTF
TRBJ1-3	TRBD1	.	TRBV7-8	TGTGCCAGCAGTTATACGGCCTCCGGGACAGGGGGAAACACCATATATTTT	CASSYTASGTGGNTIYF
TRBJ2-5	TRBD1	.	TRBV7-8	TGTGCCAGCAGCGCAGGACCGGGACAGGGGGAGACCCAGTACTTC	CASSAGPGQGETQYF
TRBJ2-3	.	.	TRBV7-8	TGTGCCAGCAGCTTAGGGCACTCTAGCACAGATACGCAGTATTTT	CASSLGHSSTDTQYF
TRBJ2-1	.	.	TRBV30	TGTGCCTGGAGTGTTGGGGCCCTGGGCAATGAGCAGTTCTTC	CAWSVGALGNEQFF
TRBJ2-7	TRBD1	.	TRBV29-1	TGCAGCGCTCTGAGGGACAGGGGATCCGAGCAGTACTTC	CSALRDRGSEQYF
TRBJ2-5	.	.	TRBV19	TGTGCCAGTAGTATATCGGCCAGGCGTGGAGAGACCCAGTACTTC	CASSISARRGETQYF
TRBJ2-7	.	.	TRBV5-1	TGCGCCAGCAGCTTGGAGGGCCACGAGCAGTACTTC	CASSLEGHEQYF
TRBJ2-1	.	.	TRBV15	TGTGCCACCAGCAGAGGACTAGGCGGTGAGCAGTTCTTC	CATSRGLGGEQFF
TRBJ2-1	TRBD2	.	TRBV7-8	TGTGCCAGCAGCCCGCGGACTAGCGGGGGCCCTTCCCGATCCTACAATGAGCAGTTCTTC	CASSPRTSGGPSRSYNEQFF
TRBJ2-1	TRBD2	.	TRBV27	TGTGCCAGCAGTTTACGGGGGGATGGTTTGCGGCAGTTCTTC	CASSLRGDGLRQFF
TRBJ2-3	TRBD2	.	TRBV5-1	TGCGCCAGCAGCTTGACTAGCGGGAGAGCAGATACGCAGTATTTT	CASSLTSGRADTQYF
TRBJ1-2	.	.	TRBV29-1	TGCAGCGTTGCCCCAACTAACTATGGCTACACCTTC	CSVAPTNYGYTF
TRBJ2-4	.	.	TRBV20-1	TGCAGTGCTAGACTGGGAGACATTCAGTACTTC	CSARLGDIQYF
TRBJ2-1	.	few	TRBV7-2	TGTGCCAGCAGCTTAAGGCATAATGAGCAGTTCTTC	CASSLRHNEQFF
TRBJ1-1	.	.	TRBV6-1	TGTGCCAGCAGTGCCATGGGGCGCTGGGGGACTGAAGCTTTCTTT	CASSAMGRWGTEAFF
TRBJ2-1	TRBD2	.	TRBV10-3	TGTGCCATCAGTGAGACTAGCGGGGGGTATTACAATGAGCAGTTCTTC	CAISETSGGYYNEQFF
TRBJ2-5	.	.	TRBV11-1	TGTGCCAGCAGATCCCCGCGGACAGAGGAGACCCAGTACTTC	CASRSPRTEETQYF
TRBJ2-1	.	.	TRBV5-1	TGCGCCAGCAGCTTGGCCTCGGAGGGGGATGAGCAGTTCTTC	CASSLASEGDEQFF
TRBJ2-7	TRBD1	.	TRBV19	TGTGCCAGTAGTATGGGACGAAACAGGGGTCAGCTTTCGTACGAGCAGTACTTC	CASSMGRNRGQLSYEQYF
TRBJ2-5	TRBD2	once	TRBV2	TGTGCCAGCAGTACCGGGACTAAAGAGACCCAGTACTTC	CASSTGTKETQYF
TRBJ2-7	TRBD1	.	TRBV7-7	TGTGCCAGCAGCCGCTGGGGGTGGGACAGGGGATTAAGCGAGCAGTACTTC	CASSRWGWDRGLSEQYF
TRBJ1-4	.	.	TRBV7-9	TGTGCCAGCAGCCTCGGGGGGGCTAATGAAAAACTGTTTTTT	CASSLGGANEKLFF
TRBJ2-1	.	.	TRBV4-2	TGTGCCAGCAGCCAAGATTGGGGTAGAGGTGGGGGCAATGAGCAGTTCTTC	CASSQDWGRGGGNEQFF
TRBJ1-6	.	.	TRBV15	TGTGCCACCAGCGGAAGCGGAGCAAATTCACCCCTCCACTTT	CATSGSGANSPLHF
TRBJ2-1	TRBD2	.	TRBV5-4	TGTGCCAGCAGCAAAGGGACTAGCGGCTCCTACAATGAGCAGTTCTTC	CASSKGTSGSYNEQFF
TRBJ2-1	TRBD1	.	TRBV5-1	TGCGCCAGCAGCGAGGGACAGGGTGCCTACAATGAGCAGTTCTTC	CASSEGQGAYNEQFF
TRBJ2-3	TRBD2	.	TRBV6-4	TGTGCCAGCAGCGGCGGGGGGGCCACAGATACGCAGTATTTT	CASSGGGATDTQYF